This T cell receptor (beta chain) comes out of a study of blood T cell repertoires in COVID-19. Study information: The cDNA or gDNA used as material had been derived from T cells, B-cell-depleted T cells, or PBMCs.

Authors' methods: Estimates of nucleated cell counts were drawn from the amplification of reference gene primers. Method: immunoSEQ multiplex PCR; TCRdb's copy keeps in-frame clones and lacks some. D and trimming come from the DNA, and the V and J calls and clone size come from that table. Here the sample spans roughly 150,000 clones, 76% being singletons. V lost 2 bases and J 2 bases, leaving 12 bases between the germline ends. This CDR3 spans 15 amino acids. Germline V gives CDR1 MNHEY, CDR2 SVGAGI. Input material: peripheral blood. The clonotype originates from a woman of 80 years or more with acute or convalescent COVID-19. The chain links TRBV6-5 to TRBJ2-5, with D maybe TRBD2 (6 bases). CDR3 region: CASSYPRGGQETQYF. For the CDR3, the DNA is TGTGCCAGCAGTTACCCGCGGGGCGGACAAGAGACCCAGTACTTC.